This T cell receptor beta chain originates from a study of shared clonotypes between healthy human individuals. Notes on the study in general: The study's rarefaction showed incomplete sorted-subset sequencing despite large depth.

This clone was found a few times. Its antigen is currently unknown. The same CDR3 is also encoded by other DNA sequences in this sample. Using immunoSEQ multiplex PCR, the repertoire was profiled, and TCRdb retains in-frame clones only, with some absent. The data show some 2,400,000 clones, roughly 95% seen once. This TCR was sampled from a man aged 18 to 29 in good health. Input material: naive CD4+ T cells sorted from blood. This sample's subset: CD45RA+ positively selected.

The CDR3 DNA is TGCGCCAGCAGCTTAGACAGGGGCGAGCAGTACTTC. Protein: CASSLDRGEQYF. The rearrangement links TRBV5-1 to TRBJ2-7; 8 bases agree with TRBD1. The CDR3 spans 12 residues. Losses at the gene ends were 2 bases for V and 6 bases for J; bases not matched to a gene: 1. The germline V gene has CDR1 SGHRS and CDR2 YFSETQ. The variable domain in full, with the rest retrieved from reference TRBV5-1 and TRBJ2-7, is KAGVTQTPRYLIKTRGQQVTLSCSPISGHRSVSWYQQTPGQGLQFLFEYFSETQRNKGNFPGRFSGRQFSNSRSEMNVSTLELGDSALYLCASSLDRGEQYFGPGTRLTVT.